This T cell receptor beta chain derives from a study of cytomegalovirus exposure and HLA in healthy donors. Study results and caveats: It was shown in a later analysis that HLA-associated TCR beta chains were more clonally expanded than other, equally common chains. The likely origin of a cluster of highly shared sequence variants was a sequencing artifact.

V was pared by 1 base and J by 4 bases, with 7 bases between. This CDR3 comprises 13 residues. Germline-derived CDR1 and CDR2 are SGHVS and FNYEAQ. About this clone: Its cognate antigen is unknown.

A multiplex PCR was run with 60 Vbeta primers and 13 Jbeta primers. This table comes from immunoSEQ multiplex PCR, and its TCRdb copy is limited to in-frame clones, with some not included. The sample has some 110,000 clones. V and J are TRBV7-6 and TRBJ2-5, with D possibly matching TRBD2 (6 bases). Specimen: PBMCs. The TCR comes from a man younger than 45 in good health and CMV-seronegative. CDR3: CASSLVGGETQYF. In nucleotides, the CDR3 is TGTGCCAGCAGCTTAGTGGGAGGAGAGACCCAGTACTTC.